Sequencing of this TCR beta chain was carried out in a study of control samples from healthy donors and cancer patients. Clones were read by immunoSEQ multiplex PCR, and TCRdb kept only the in-frame ones, dropping some. The table lists approximately 150,000 clones, 70% to 90% of them singletons, with about 1.8% in the top ten. The sequenced material came from blood. This TCR derives from a young man in good health.

The CDR3 spells CASARDGTGGYEQYF. The CDR3 DNA reads TGTGCCAGCGCGCGGGACGGGACAGGGGGCTACGAGCAGTACTTC. The V and J genes are TRBV7-6 and TRBJ2-7; 11 bases align to TRBD1. The junction had 9 bases not matched to a gene; V was cut back by 8 bases and J by 3 bases. Germline V gene data show CDR1 as SGHVS and CDR2 as FNYEAQ. This CDR3 has 15 amino acids.